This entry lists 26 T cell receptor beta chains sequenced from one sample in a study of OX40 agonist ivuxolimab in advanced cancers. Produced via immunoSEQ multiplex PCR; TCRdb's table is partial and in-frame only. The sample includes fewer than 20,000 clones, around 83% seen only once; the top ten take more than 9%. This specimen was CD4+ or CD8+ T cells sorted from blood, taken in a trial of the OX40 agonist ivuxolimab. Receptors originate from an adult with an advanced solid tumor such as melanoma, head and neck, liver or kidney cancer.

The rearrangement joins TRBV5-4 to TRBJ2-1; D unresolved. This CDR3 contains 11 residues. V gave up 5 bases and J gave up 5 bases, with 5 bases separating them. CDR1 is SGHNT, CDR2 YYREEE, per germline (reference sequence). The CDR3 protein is CASSFNNEQFF. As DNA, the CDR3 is TGTGCCAGCAGTTTTAACAATGAGCAGTTCTTC.

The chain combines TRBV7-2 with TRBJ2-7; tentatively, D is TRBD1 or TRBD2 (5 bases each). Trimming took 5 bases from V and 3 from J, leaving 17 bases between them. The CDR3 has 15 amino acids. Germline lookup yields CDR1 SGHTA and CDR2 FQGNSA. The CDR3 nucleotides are TGTGCCAGCAGCCCCTTGACCGGGACGATCTACGAGCAGTACTTC. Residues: CASSPLTGTIYEQYF.

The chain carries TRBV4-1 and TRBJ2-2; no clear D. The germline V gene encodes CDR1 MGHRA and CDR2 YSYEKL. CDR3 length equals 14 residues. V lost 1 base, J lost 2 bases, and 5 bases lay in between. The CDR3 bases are TGCGCCAGCAGCCAAGGGATAAACACCGGGGAGCTGTTTTTT. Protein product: CASSQGINTGELFF.

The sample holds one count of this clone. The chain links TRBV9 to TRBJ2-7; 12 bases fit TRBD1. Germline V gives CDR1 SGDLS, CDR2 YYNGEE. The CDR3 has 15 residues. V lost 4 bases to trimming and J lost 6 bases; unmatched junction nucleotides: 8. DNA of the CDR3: TGTGCCAGCAGCCTCGCCGGGACAGGGGGCGGCGAGCAGTACTTC. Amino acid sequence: CASSLAGTGGGEQYF.

CDR3 sequence reads: CASSQDRGYEQYF. Here the CDR3 DNA reads TGCGCCAGCAGCCAAGACAGGGGGTACGAGCAGTACTTC. The gene calls are TRBV4-3 and TRBJ2-7; 7 bases fit TRBD1. J was trimmed by 4 bases and V by 0 bases; bases with no gene match: 0. Germline V CDR1 and CDR2: LGHNA, YSLEER. CDR3 length: 13 amino acids.

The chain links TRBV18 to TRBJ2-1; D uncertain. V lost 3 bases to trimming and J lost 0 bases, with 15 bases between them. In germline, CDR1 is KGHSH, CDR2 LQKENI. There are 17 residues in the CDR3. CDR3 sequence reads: CASSPLEAQSSYNEQFF. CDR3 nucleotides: TGTGCCAGCTCACCCTTAGAAGCGCAAAGCTCCTACAATGAGCAGTTCTTC.

The CDR3 loop reads CASSEGVVTEQFF. CDR3 sequence (DNA): TGTGCCAGCAGTGAAGGCGTAGTTACTGAGCAGTTCTTC. The gene calls are TRBV25-1 and TRBJ2-1; D is unclear. Germline V gene lookup returns CDR1 MGHDK and CDR2 SYGVNS. The CDR3 consists of 13 residues. With 2 bases removed from V and 9 bases from J, the gap between germline ends came to 11 bases.

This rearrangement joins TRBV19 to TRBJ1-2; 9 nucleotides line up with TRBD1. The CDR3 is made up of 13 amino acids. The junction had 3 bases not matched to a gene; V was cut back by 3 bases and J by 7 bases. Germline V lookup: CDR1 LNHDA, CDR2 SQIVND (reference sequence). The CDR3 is CASSIGTGIGYTF. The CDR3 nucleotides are TGTGCCAGTAGTATCGGGACAGGGATTGGCTACACCTTC. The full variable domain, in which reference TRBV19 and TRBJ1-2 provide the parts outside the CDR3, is DGGITQSPKYLFRKEGQNVTLSCEQNLNHDAMYWYRQDPGQGLRLIYYSQIVNDFQKGDIAEGYSVSREKKESFPLTVTSAQKNPTAFYLCASSIGTGIGYTFGSGTRLTVV.

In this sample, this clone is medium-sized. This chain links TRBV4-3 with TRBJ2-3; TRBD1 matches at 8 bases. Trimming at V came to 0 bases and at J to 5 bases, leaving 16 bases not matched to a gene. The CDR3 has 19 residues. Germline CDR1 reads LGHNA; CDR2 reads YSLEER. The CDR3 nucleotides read TGCGCCAGCAGCCAAGAAGTACCAGGGGGCTTGGGAGGAGAAGATACGCAGTATTTT. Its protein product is CASSQEVPGGLGGEDTQYF.

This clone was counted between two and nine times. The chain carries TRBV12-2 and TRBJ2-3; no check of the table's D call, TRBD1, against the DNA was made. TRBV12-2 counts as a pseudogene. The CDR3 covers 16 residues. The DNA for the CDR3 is TGTGCAAGTCGCTCAGGACAGGGGGCGCTTGGAGATACGCAGTATTTT. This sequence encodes CASRSGQGALGDTQYF.

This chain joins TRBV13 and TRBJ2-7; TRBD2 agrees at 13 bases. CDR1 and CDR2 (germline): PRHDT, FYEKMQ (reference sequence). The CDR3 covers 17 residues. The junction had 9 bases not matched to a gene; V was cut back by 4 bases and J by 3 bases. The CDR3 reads CASSSIGLAGVSYEQYF. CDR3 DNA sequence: TGTGCCAGCAGCTCCATCGGACTAGCGGGAGTAAGCTACGAGCAGTACTTC.

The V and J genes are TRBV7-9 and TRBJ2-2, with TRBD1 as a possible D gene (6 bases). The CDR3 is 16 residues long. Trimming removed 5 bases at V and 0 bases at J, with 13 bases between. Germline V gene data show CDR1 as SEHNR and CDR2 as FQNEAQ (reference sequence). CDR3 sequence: CASSPPGTSNTGELFF. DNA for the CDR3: TGTGCCAGCAGCCCCCCCGGGACATCGAACACCGGGGAGCTGTTTTTT.

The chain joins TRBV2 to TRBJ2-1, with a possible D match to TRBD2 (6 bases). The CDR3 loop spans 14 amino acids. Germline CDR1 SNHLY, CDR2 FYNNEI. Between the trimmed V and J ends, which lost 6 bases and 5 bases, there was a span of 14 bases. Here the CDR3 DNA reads TGTGCCAGCAGCGGGGGTGGGGCTGACAATGAGCAGTTCTTC. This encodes CASSGGGADNEQFF.

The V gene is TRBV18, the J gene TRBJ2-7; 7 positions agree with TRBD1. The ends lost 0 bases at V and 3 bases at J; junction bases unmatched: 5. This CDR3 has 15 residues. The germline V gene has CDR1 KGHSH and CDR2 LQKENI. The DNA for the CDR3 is TGTGCCAGCTCACCACCGTTACAGGGGTTCTACGAGCAGTACTTC. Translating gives CASSPPLQGFYEQYF.

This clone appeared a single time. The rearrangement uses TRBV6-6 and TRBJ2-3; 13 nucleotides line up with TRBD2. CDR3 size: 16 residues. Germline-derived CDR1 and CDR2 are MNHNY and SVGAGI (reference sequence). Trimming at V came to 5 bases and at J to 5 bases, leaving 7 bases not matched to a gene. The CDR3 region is CASSNGLAGAGDTQYF. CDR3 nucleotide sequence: TGTGCCAGCAGTAACGGACTAGCGGGAGCGGGAGATACGCAGTATTTT.

CDR3 nucleotide sequence: TGTGCCAGCAAGTTTGGCGGGAACACCGGGGAGCTGTTTTTT. Its protein product is CASKFGGNTGELFF. V and J are TRBV2 and TRBJ2-2, with unresolved D. The CDR3 has 14 amino acids. The germline V gene has CDR1 SNHLY and CDR2 FYNNEI. The V end was cut by 7 bases, the J end by 1 base, with 10 bases between.

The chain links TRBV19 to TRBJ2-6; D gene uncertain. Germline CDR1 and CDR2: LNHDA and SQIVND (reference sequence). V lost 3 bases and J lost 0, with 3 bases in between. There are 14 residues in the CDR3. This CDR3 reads CASSITSGANVLTF. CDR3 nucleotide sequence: TGTGCCAGTAGTATTACCTCTGGGGCCAACGTCCTGACTTTC.

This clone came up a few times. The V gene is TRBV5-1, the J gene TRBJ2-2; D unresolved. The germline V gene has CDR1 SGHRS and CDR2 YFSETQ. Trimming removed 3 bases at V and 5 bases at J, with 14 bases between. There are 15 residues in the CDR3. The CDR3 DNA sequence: TGCGCCAGCAGCTCGGACGGATCCGAGACCGGGGAGCTGTTTTTT. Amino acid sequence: CASSSDGSETGELFF.

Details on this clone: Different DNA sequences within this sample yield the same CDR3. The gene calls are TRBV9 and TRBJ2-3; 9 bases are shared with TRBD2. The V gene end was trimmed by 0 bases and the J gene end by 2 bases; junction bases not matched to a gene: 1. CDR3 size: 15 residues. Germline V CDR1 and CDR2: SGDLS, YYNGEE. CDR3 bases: TGTGCCAGCAGCGTAGGACTAGCGGCCACAGATACGCAGTATTTT. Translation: CASSVGLAATDTQYF.

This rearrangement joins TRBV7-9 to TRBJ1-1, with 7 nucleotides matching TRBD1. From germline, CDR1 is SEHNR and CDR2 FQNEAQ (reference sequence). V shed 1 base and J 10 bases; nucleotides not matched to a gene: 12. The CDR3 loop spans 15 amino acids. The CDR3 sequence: CASSLVGWQGVTAFF. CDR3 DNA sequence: TGTGCCAGCAGCTTAGTTGGTTGGCAGGGGGTAACAGCTTTCTTT.

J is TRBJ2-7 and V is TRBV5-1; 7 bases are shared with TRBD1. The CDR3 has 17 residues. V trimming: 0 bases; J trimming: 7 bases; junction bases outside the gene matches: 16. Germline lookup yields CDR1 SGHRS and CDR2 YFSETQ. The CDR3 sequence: CASSLAPGYRGPREQYF. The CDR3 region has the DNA TGCGCCAGCAGCTTGGCCCCGGGGTACAGGGGCCCCAGGGAGCAGTACTTC.

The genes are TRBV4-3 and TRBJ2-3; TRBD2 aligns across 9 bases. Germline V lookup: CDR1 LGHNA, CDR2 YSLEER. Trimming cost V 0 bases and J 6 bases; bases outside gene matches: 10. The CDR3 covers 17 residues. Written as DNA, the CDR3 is TGCGCCAGCAGCCAAGAAGTGGCCGCGGGAGGGCAGGATACGCAGTATTTT. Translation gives CASSQEVAAGGQDTQYF.

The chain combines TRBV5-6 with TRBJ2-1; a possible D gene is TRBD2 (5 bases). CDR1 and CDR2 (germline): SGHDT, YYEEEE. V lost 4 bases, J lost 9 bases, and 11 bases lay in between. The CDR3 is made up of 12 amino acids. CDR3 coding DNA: TGTGCCAGCAGCCCAGGAGGAAGTGAGCAGTTCTTC. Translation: CASSPGGSEQFF.

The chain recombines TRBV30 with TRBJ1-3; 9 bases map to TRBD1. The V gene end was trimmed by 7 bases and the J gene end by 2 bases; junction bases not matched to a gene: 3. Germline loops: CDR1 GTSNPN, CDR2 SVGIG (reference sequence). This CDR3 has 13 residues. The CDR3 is CASQGAPGNTIYF. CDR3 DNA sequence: TGTGCCTCACAGGGGGCGCCTGGAAACACCATATATTTT. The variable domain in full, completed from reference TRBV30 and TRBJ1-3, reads SQTIHQWPATLVQPVGSPLSLECTVEGTSNPNLYWYRQAAGRGLQLLFYSVGIGQISSEVPQNLSASRPQDRQFILSSKKLLLSDSGFYLCASQGAPGNTIYFGEGSWLTVV.

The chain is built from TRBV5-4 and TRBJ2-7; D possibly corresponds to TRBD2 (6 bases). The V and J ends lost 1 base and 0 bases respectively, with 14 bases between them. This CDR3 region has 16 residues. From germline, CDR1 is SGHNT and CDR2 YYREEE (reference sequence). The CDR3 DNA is TGTGCCAGCAGCTTGCCCCTCGACGGGAGCTCCTACGAGCAGTACTTC. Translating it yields CASSLPLDGSSYEQYF. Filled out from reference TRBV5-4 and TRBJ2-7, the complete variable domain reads ETGVTQSPTHLIKTRGQQVTLRCSSQSGHNTVSWYQQALGQGPQFIFQYYREEENGRGNFPPRFSGLQFPNYSSELNVNALELDDSALYLCASSLPLDGSSYEQYFGPGTRLTVT.

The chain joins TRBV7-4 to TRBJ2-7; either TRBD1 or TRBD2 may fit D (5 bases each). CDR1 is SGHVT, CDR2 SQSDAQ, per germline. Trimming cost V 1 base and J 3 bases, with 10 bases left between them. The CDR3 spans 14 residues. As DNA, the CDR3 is TGTGCCAGCAGCTTAGTGGGGGATCTCTACGAGCAGTACTTC. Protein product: CASSLVGDLYEQYF.